The T cell receptor beta chain under discussion was sequenced for a study of shared clonotypes between healthy human individuals. Findings of the study overall: Clonotypes shared by all four donors outscored non-shared clonotypes in generation probability.

The protocol was immunoSEQ multiplex PCR, while the TCRdb copy is restricted to in-frame clones and leaves out a portion. The data show about 2 million clones, with roughly 94% seen just once and roughly 0.13% held by the top ten. Notes on this clone: Antigen: not known.

Sequencing was performed on naive CD4+ T cells sorted from blood. Regarding subset: CD45RA+ positively selected. This clonotype originated in a young man in good health.

The CDR3 DNA is TGCGCCAGCAGTGAGAGTTTTTCCTCCGGGACTAGCGGGATACCGCTCTACGAGCAGTACTTC. Translated, it gives CASSESFSSGTSGIPLYEQYF. The rearrangement uses TRBV10-1 and TRBJ2-7, with TRBD2 matching over 13 bases. The V gene's germline CDR1 is WNHNN and CDR2 SYGVQD (reference sequence). The CDR3 sequence is 21 residues long. With V trimmed by 2 bases and J by 3 bases, 19 bases remained unmatched.